This TCR beta chain was identified during a study of cytomegalovirus exposure and HLA in healthy donors. 13 Jbeta primers and 60 Vbeta primers were used for the PCR. Assay used: immunoSEQ multiplex PCR; TCRdb lists only in-frame clones, some missing. Altogether 150,000 to 200,000 clones are present, about 80% being singletons, with the ten largest covering 2.1%. With V trimmed by 3 bases and J by 3 bases, 7 bases remained unmatched. This CDR3 has 15 residues. Germline CDR1 is MGHDK and CDR2 is SYGVNS. The TCR was taken from a woman aged 18-29 years in good health and CMV-seropositive. The sample comprised PBMCs. J is TRBJ2-5 and V is TRBV25-1, with TRBD1 identical over 7 bases. The CDR3 region is CASSELRGWKETQYF. The CDR3 coding sequence is TGTGCCAGCAGTGAGCTCAGGGGGTGGAAAGAGACCCAGTACTTC.